Described below is a single TCR beta chain sequence and its context. CDR3 length: 11 amino acids. cDNA encoding TCR beta was synthesized via 5'RACE template switching incorporating UMIs. TCRdb processed the 5' RACE reads again and assigns one entry to each CDR3 protein, with no DNA. The sample data list roughly 420,000 distinct CDR3 sequences. These data originate in a study of T cells expressing NK-cell markers. Study context: Source material for TCR beta repertoires consisted of sorted CD3+CD56+NKG2C+, CD3+CD56+NKG2C- and CD3+CD56-NKG2C+ T cells. HCMV serostatus: most of the eight sequenced donors positive, one negative.

Specimen: blood T cells: a sorted CD56 or NKG2C T cell subset, CD4+ or CD8+ T cells, or bulk PBMC T cells (not recorded which). This chain links TRBV12-3 or TRBV12-4 with TRBJ2-7; the TRBD1 assignment by TCRdb is unverifiable without DNA. This receptor was obtained from a woman between 18 and 70 years old in good health. CDR3 sequence: CASSFQGEQYF.